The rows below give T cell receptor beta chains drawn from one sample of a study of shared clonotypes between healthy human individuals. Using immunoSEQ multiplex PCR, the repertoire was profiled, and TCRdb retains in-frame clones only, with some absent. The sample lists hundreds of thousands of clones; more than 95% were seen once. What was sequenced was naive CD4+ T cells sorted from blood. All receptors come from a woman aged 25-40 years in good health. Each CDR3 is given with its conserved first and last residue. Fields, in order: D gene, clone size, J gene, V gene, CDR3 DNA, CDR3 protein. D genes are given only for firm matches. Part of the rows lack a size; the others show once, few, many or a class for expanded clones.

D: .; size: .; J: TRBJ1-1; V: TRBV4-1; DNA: TGCGCCAGCAGCCCAACAGAATCGAACACTGAAGCTTTCTTT; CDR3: CASSPTESNTEAFF
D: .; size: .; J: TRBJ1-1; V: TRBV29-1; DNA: TGCAGCGGGGACGTTTTGGGCACTGAAGCTTTCTTT; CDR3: CSGDVLGTEAFF
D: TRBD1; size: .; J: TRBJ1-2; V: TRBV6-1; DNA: TGTGCCAGCAGTTCTCACAGGGGATACTATGGCTACACCTTC; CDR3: CASSSHRGYYGYTF
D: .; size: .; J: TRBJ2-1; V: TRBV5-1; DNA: TGCGCCAGCAGCACCACAAGCGGGTACACCTACAATGAGCAGTTCTTC; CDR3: CASSTTSGYTYNEQFF
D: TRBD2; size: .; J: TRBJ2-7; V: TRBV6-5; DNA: TGTGCCAGCAGTTACTCTGGGGACTACTCCTACGAGCAGTACTTC; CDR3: CASSYSGDYSYEQYF
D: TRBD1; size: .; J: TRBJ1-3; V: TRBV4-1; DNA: TGCGCCAGCAGCCAAACCGGGACAGGGTCAAACACCATATATTTT; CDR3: CASSQTGTGSNTIYF
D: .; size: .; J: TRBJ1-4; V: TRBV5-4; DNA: TGTGCCAGCAGCTTGGGGGGGGCCCCAACTAATGAAAAACTGTTTTTT; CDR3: CASSLGGAPTNEKLFF
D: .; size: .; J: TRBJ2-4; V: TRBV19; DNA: TGTGCCAGTAGTAGGGGTATAGCCAAAAACATTCAGTACTTC; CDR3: CASSRGIAKNIQYF
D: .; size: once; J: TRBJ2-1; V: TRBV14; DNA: TGTGCCAGCAGCCCTTGGGCTGGGAGCTCCTACAATGAGCAGTTCTTC; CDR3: CASSPWAGSSYNEQFF
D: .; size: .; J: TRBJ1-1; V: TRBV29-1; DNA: TGCAGCGTCAGGGTGGGAATGAACACTGAAGCTTTCTTT; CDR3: CSVRVGMNTEAFF
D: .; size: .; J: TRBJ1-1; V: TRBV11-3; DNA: TGTGCCAGCAGCACGGGGCCCGGGGCCGCTGAAGCTTTCTTT; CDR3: CASSTGPGAAEAFF
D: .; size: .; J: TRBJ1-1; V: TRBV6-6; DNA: TGTGCCAGCAGTTACAAGACAGCCACTGAAGCTTTCTTT; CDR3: CASSYKTATEAFF
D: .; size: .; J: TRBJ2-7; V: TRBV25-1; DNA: TGTGCCAGCGGTACTGTGGACTACTCCTACGAGCAGTACTTC; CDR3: CASGTVDYSYEQYF
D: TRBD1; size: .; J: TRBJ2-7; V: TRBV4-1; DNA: TGCGCCAGCAGCCAGAGACACGGGACAGTTAACGAGCAGTACTTC; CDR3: CASSQRHGTVNEQYF
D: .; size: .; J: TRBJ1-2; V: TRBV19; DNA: TGTGCCAGTAGTATCCGGTCGGGCCCCTATGGCTACACCTTC; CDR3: CASSIRSGPYGYTF
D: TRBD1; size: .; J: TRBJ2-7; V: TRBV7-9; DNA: TGTGCCAGCAGCTTAGTTGGGACAGGGATCGACGAGCAGTACTTC; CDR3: CASSLVGTGIDEQYF
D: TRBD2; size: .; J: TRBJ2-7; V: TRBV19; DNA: TGTGCCAGTAGTCCCTTGGGGGGGATCGCCTACGAGCAGTACTTC; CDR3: CASSPLGGIAYEQYF
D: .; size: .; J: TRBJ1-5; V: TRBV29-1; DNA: TGCAGCGTCCACTCGGGTAGCAATCAGCCCCAGCATTTT; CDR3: CSVHSGSNQPQHF
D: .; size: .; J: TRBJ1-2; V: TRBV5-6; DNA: TGTGCCAGCAGCCCCCCACCGGGCAACTATGGCTACACCTTC; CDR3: CASSPPPGNYGYTF
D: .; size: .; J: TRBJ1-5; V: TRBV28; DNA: TGTGCCAGCAGTCCGAGGAGGGCAGGCAATCAGCCCCAGCATTTT; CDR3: CASSPRRAGNQPQHF
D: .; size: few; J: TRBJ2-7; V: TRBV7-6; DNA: TGTGCCAGCAGCTTAGATGACGATCCCTACGAGCAGTACTTC; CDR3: CASSLDDDPYEQYF
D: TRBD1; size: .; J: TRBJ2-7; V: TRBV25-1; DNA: TGTGCCAGCAGTGAATGGGGACAGGGGGCCTCCTACGAGCAGTACTTC; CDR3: CASSEWGQGASYEQYF
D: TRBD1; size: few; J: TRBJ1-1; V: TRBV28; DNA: TGTGCCAGCAGACCAGGGGGGTGGGACACTGAAGCTTTCTTT; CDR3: CASRPGGWDTEAFF
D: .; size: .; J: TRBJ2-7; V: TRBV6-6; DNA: TGTGCCACCCTATCCTTTCCCGGTACGGGGCAGTACTTC; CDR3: CATLSFPGTGQYF
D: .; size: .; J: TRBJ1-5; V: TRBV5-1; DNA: TGCGCCAGCAGGTCTCAGGGGCGGCGGCCCCAGCATTTT; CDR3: CASRSQGRRPQHF
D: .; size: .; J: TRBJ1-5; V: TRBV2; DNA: TGTGCCAGCAACGGTGATAGCAATCAGCCCCAGCATTTT; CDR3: CASNGDSNQPQHF
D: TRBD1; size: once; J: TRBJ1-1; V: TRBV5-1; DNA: TGCGCCAGCAGCACTACAGGGGAAAACACTGAAGCTTTCTTT; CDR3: CASSTTGENTEAFF
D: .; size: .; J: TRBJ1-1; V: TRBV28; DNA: TGTGCCAGCAGTTTAAGGGGAATGAACACTGAAGCTTTCTTT; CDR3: CASSLRGMNTEAFF
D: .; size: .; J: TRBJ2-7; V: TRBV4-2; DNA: TGTGCCAGCAGCCAAGACCCCGGACAGTCGACCTACGAGCAGTACTTC; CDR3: CASSQDPGQSTYEQYF
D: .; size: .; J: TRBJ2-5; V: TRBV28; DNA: TGTGCCACCACCCGGGATAACGTCCAAGAGACCCAGTACTTC; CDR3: CATTRDNVQETQYF
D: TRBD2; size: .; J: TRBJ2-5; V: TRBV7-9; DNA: TGTGCCAGCAGCTGGATTACGGGACTAGCGGGCCCAAGAGGGACCCAGTACTTC; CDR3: CASSWITGLAGPRGTQYF
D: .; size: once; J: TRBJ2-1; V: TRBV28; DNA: TGTGCAACGTTCTTGTCTGGGTCCCGAGGGAGGCAGTTCTTC; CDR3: CATFLSGSRGRQFF
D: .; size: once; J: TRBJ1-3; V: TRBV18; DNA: TGTGCCAGCTCACCACGGGCTGGCGGAAACTCTGGAAACACCATATATTTT; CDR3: CASSPRAGGNSGNTIYF
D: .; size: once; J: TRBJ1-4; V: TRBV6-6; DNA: TGTGCCAGCAGAAACGGGACCTTAAATGAAAAACTGTTTTTT; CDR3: CASRNGTLNEKLFF
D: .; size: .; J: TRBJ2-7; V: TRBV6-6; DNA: TGTGCCAGCAGTTACGGACAAACAAATTACGAGCAGTACTTC; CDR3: CASSYGQTNYEQYF
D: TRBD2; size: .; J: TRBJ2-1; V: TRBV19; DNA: TGTGCCAGTACTAAAGGGACCTTAGCGGGAGTGGATGAGCAGTTCTTC; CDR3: CASTKGTLAGVDEQFF
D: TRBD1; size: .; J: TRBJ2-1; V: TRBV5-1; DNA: TGCGCCAGCAGCTTCGACAGGGCGGGTAATGAGCAGTTCTTC; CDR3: CASSFDRAGNEQFF
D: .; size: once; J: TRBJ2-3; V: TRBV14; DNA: TGTGCCAGCAGCCATAACTGGGTTGCCGCAGATACGCAGTATTTT; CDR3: CASSHNWVAADTQYF
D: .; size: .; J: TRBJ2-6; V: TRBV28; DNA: TGTGCCAGCAGTTTCGATTCTGGGGCCAACGTCCTGACTTTC; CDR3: CASSFDSGANVLTF
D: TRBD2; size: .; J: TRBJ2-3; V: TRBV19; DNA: TGTGCCAGTAGTCCCCTAGCGGGAGTCCCAGATACGCAGTATTTT; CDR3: CASSPLAGVPDTQYF
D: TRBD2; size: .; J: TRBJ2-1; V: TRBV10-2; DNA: TGCGCCACCAACCCCACCTGGACTAGAGGCAATGAGCAGTTCTTC; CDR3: CATNPTWTRGNEQFF
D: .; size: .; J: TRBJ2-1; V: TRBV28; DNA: TGTGCCAGCAGGGAGCGGAGCTCCTACAATGAGCAGTTCTTC; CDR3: CASRERSSYNEQFF
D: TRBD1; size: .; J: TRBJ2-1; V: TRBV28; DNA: TGTGCCAGCAACGTACAGGGGTTATCCTACAATGAGCAGTTCTTC; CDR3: CASNVQGLSYNEQFF
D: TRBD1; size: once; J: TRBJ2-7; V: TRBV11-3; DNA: TGTGCCAGCAGCCTGGACAGGAGCTCCTACGAGCAGTACTTC; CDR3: CASSLDRSSYEQYF
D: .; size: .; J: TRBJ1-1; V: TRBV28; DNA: TGTGCCAGCAGTCCTTTCTCCATTATCGGAGGTATGAACACTGAAGCTTTCTTT; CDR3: CASSPFSIIGGMNTEAFF
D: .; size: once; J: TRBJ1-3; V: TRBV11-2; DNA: TGTGCCAGCAGCCCAACCTCGTGGGGGGGAAACACCATATATTTT; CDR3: CASSPTSWGGNTIYF
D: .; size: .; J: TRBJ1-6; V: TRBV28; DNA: TGTGCCAGCAGGGACCCGGCGATGGATAATTCACCCCTCCACTTT; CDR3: CASRDPAMDNSPLHF
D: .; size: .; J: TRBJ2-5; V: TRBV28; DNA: TGTGCCAGCAGTTCCCCCGGGAGCGAAGAGACCCAGTACTTC; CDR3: CASSSPGSEETQYF